These 27 T cell receptor beta chains were sequenced from one sample in a study of T cells in Graves' hyperthyroidism and ophthalmopathy. Researchers amplified the TCR beta CDR3 regions from RNA transcripts. During a first-round RT-PCR of the TCR CDR3, the HTBI primer set was used. TCRdb redid the calling of the multiplex PCR reads with MiXCR, one entry per CDR3 protein. The sample contains 370,000 or so distinct CDR3 sequences, around a quarter of which appear only once. Sample: blood. All receptors derive from a man aged 50 or older with Graves' hyperthyroidism.

The chain combines TRBV27 with TRBJ2-7; tentatively, D is TRBD1 (6 bases). V lost 3 bases, J lost 4 bases, and 13 bases lay in between. CDR3 length: 14 residues. CDR1 is MNHEY, CDR2 SMNVEV, per germline (reference sequence). The CDR3: CASSFRGIGYEQYF. The CDR3 DNA is TGTGCCAGCAGTTTTAGGGGGATCGGGTACGAGCAGTACTTC.

V usage is TRBV9 and J usage is TRBJ2-2; the match to TRBD1 covers 8 bases. Looked up from germline, CDR1 is SGDLS and CDR2 is YYNGEE. The ends lost 2 bases at V and 4 bases at J; junction bases unmatched: 7. The CDR3 extends over 16 amino acids. The chain's CDR3 is CASSVVTGASTGELFF. CDR3 DNA sequence: TGTGCCAGCAGCGTGGTGACAGGGGCCAGCACCGGGGAGCTGTTTTTT.

This sequence joins TRBV12-5 and TRBJ2-2; the match to TRBD1 covers 8 bases. CDR1 LGHNT and CDR2 FRNRAP come from the germline V gene. Unmatched junction bases numbered 7, after V lost 0 bases and J lost 7 bases. CDR3 length equals 16 residues. CDR3: CASGLVSPRGHGELFF. In nucleotides, the CDR3 is TGTGCTAGTGGTTTGGTTTCACCCAGGGGGCACGGGGAGCTGTTTTTT.

This clonotype was counted between two and nine times. The CDR3 protein is CSAGPGQGADTQYF. The CDR3 region has the DNA TGCAGTGCTGGCCCGGGACAGGGGGCAGATACGCAGTATTTT. The chain is built from TRBV20-1 and TRBJ2-3; 11 nucleotides agree with TRBD1. With 5 bases clipped from V and 4 bases from J, the junction kept 5 bases outside the gene matches. Germline V CDR1 and CDR2: DFQATT, SNEGSKA (reference sequence). CDR3 size: 14 residues.

At least ten counts were recorded for this clonotype. As DNA, the CDR3 is TGTGCCAGCAGCTTGGAGGTGTCAGGCAATGAGCAGTTCTTC. This sequence encodes CASSLEVSGNEQFF. The chain employs TRBV7-3 and TRBJ2-1, with D maybe TRBD2 (5 bases). Germline-derived CDR1 and CDR2 are SGHTA and FQGTGA. Trimming pared 3 bases from V and 6 bases from J, leaving 12 bases between. This CDR3 is 14 amino acids long.

The chain combines TRBV28 with TRBJ1-2, with unresolved D. The germline CDR1 and CDR2 sequences are MDHEN and SYDVKM. Between the trimmed V and J ends, which lost 4 bases and 8 bases, there was a span of 14 bases. The CDR3 is made up of 13 amino acids. CDR3 sequence (DNA): TGTGCCAGCAGTTCAGGTCCCACACTGGGCTACACCTTC. It specifies CASSSGPTLGYTF.

This clonotype was seen more than once but under ten times. This chain links TRBV11-2 with TRBJ2-2; the D is unclear. From germline, CDR1 is SGHAT and CDR2 FQNNGV. V gave up 3 bases and J gave up 8 bases, with 1 base separating them. This CDR3 spans 10 amino acids. In nucleotides, the CDR3 is TGTGCCAGCAGCTTGGGGGAGCTGTTTTTT. Its protein product is CASSLGELFF.

As regards this clonotype: Being one base from a much bigger clone, this may be a read error. The rearrangement uses TRBV5-1 and TRBJ1-1, with D perhaps TRBD1 (5 bases). There are 15 residues in the CDR3. Germline V gives CDR1 SGHRS, CDR2 YFSETQ. Trimming pared 1 base from V and 4 bases from J, leaving 14 bases between. CDR3 sequence (DNA): TGCGCCAGCAGCTTGAGCCCAGGGCTAAGCACTGAAGCTTTCTTT. Its protein product is CASSLSPGLSTEAFF.

The J gene is TRBJ1-2, the V gene TRBV5-5, with D unresolved. The V gene's germline CDR1 is SGHKS and CDR2 YYEKEE (reference sequence). The CDR3 consists of 14 residues. The germline V and J ends were trimmed by 4 bases and 0 bases, with 10 bases remaining between them. CDR3 nucleotide sequence: TGTGCCAGCAGCCCCCAGGTCTCTAACTATGGCTACACCTTC. The encoded protein is CASSPQVSNYGYTF. The full variable domain, its missing parts supplied by reference TRBV5-5 and TRBJ1-2, is DAGVTQSPTHLIKTRGQQVTLRCSPISGHKSVSWYQQVLGQGPQFIFQYYEKEERGRGNFPDRFSARQFPNYSSELNVNALLLGDSALYLCASSPQVSNYGYTFGSGTRLTVV.

This clonotype was found a few times. The chain links TRBV19 to TRBJ1-2; D not certain. This CDR3 has 13 residues. The germline gives CDR1 LNHDA, CDR2 SQIVND (reference sequence). Trimming removed 3 bases at V and 0 bases at J, with 5 bases between. CDR3 coding DNA: TGTGCCAGTAGTATTCGTACTAACTATGGCTACACCTTC. This encodes CASSIRTNYGYTF.

V and J are TRBV27 and TRBJ1-1; no clear D. Germline V lookup: CDR1 MNHEY, CDR2 SMNVEV (reference sequence). The CDR3 has 13 amino acids. Deletions cut 2 bases from V and 4 bases from J, with 8 bases between. The chain's CDR3 is CASSLQRTTEAFF. DNA for the CDR3: TGTGCCAGCAGTTTACAGAGGACCACTGAAGCTTTCTTT.

This chain joins TRBV5-5 and TRBJ2-1, with 7 nucleotides matching TRBD1. There are 15 residues in the CDR3. V lost 0 bases and J lost 1; bases outside the gene matches: 1. CDR1 is SGHKS, CDR2 YYEKEE, per germline (reference sequence). The DNA for the CDR3 is TGTGCCAGCAGCTTGGAGGGACAGTCCTACAATGAGCAGTTCTTC. Translating it yields CASSLEGQSYNEQFF. Supplemented by reference TRBV5-5 and TRBJ2-1, the full variable domain reads DAGVTQSPTHLIKTRGQQVTLRCSPISGHKSVSWYQQVLGQGPQFIFQYYEKEERGRGNFPDRFSARQFPNYSSELNVNALLLGDSALYLCASSLEGQSYNEQFFGPGTRLTVL.

J is TRBJ1-2 and V is TRBV4-3; TRBD1 matches 10 bases. V was pared by 1 base and J by 5 bases, with 4 bases of the junction left unmatched. This CDR3 contains 15 residues. Germline CDR1 and CDR2: LGHNA and YSLEER. The CDR3 here is CASSQVRTGGYGYTF. The CDR3 DNA reads as TGCGCCAGCAGCCAAGTTAGGACAGGGGGTTATGGCTACACCTTC.

The rearrangement uses TRBV19 and TRBJ2-7, with 9 bases fitting TRBD2. V dropped 6 bases and J dropped 5; count of bases not matched to a gene: 8. The CDR3 extends over 14 amino acids. CDR1 is LNHDA, CDR2 SQIVND, per germline (reference sequence). In nucleotides, the CDR3 is TGTGCCAGTAGATCCGGGACTAGCTACCACGAGCAGTACTTC. It translates to CASRSGTSYHEQYF. The entire variable domain, with the rest obtained from reference TRBV19 and TRBJ2-7, is as follows: DGGITQSPKYLFRKEGQNVTLSCEQNLNHDAMYWYRQDPGQGLRLIYYSQIVNDFQKGDIAEGYSVSREKKESFPLTVTSAQKNPTAFYLCASRSGTSYHEQYFGPGTRLTVT.

This sequence joins TRBV11-3 and TRBJ2-2, with 9 positions matching TRBD2. Trimming cost V 4 bases and J 2 bases; bases outside gene matches: 5. Germline V gives CDR1 SGHNT, CDR2 YENEEA. There are 16 residues in the CDR3. CDR3 loop: CASSSLAGFNTGELFF. The CDR3 coding sequence is TGTGCCAGCAGCTCCCTAGCGGGATTCAACACCGGGGAGCTGTTTTTT.

This clonotype occurred many times. The chain employs TRBV11-3 and TRBJ2-7; D unresolved. Deletions cut 4 bases from V and 2 bases from J, with 18 bases between. The CDR3 spans 16 residues. Germline V gene sequence: CDR1 SGHNT, CDR2 YENEEA. The CDR3 DNA reads as TGTGCCAGCAGCTCCTACACGGCCACCCATCCCTACGAGCAGTACTTC. Translation: CASSSYTATHPYEQYF.

This clonotype was picked up many times. The chain employs TRBV24-1 and TRBJ2-1; the D gene is possibly TRBD2 (6 bases). Trimming left V 9 bases short and J 4 bases short, with 12 bases between. Germline CDR1 reads KGHDR; CDR2 reads SFDVKD. This CDR3 has 13 residues. CDR3 nucleotides: TGTGCCACCCGCGGGACTGCTTACAATGAGCAGTTCTTC. Protein product: CATRGTAYNEQFF.

Remarks on this clonotype: A clone one base away is much larger, so this may be a read error. The chain joins TRBV6-1 to TRBJ2-4; 9 positions match TRBD1. This CDR3 has 15 amino acids. With 10 bases clipped from V and 7 bases from J, the junction kept 14 bases outside the gene matches. Looked up from germline, CDR1 is MNHNS and CDR2 is SASEGT. This chain's CDR3 is CAISQQGQGYNIQYF. Written as DNA, the CDR3 is TGTGCCATCAGCCAGCAGGGACAGGGTTACAACATTCAGTACTTC.

The V gene is TRBV7-3, the J gene TRBJ2-1; 8 bases map to TRBD2. V was pared by 0 bases and J by 2 bases, with 3 bases of the junction left unmatched. The CDR3 is 16 residues long. The germline CDR1 and CDR2 sequences are SGHTA and FQGTGA. The CDR3 DNA reads as TGTGCCAGCAGCTTAACTGAACTAGCGGCCTACAATGAGCAGTTCTTC. Residues: CASSLTELAAYNEQFF. Supplemented by reference TRBV7-3 and TRBJ2-1, the full variable domain reads GAGVSQTPSNKVTEKGKYVELRCDPISGHTALYWYRQSLGQGPEFLIYFQGTGAADDSGLPNDRFFAVRPEGSVSTLKIQRTERGDSAVYLCASSLTELAAYNEQFFGPGTRLTVL.

This clonotype has more than one count but fewer than ten. The chain is built from TRBV27 and TRBJ1-6, with 8 positions matching TRBD1. This CDR3 has 14 residues. The junction had 10 bases not matched to a gene; V was cut back by 4 bases and J by 14 bases. CDR1 and CDR2 (germline): MNHEY, SMNVEV (reference sequence). The CDR3 DNA reads TGTGCCAGCAGTTCAGGACAGGGTGGGATGGCCCTCCACTTT. Its translation: CASSSGQGGMALHF.

V gene TRBV20-1 combines with J gene TRBJ2-2, with D uncertain. Between the trimmed V and J ends, which lost 2 bases and 5 bases, there was a span of 15 bases. The V gene's germline CDR1 is DFQATT and CDR2 SNEGSKA (reference sequence). This CDR3 comprises 15 residues. CDR3 in amino acids: CSARHSADPTGELFF. The CDR3 DNA reads as TGCAGTGCTAGACACTCCGCGGACCCAACCGGGGAGCTGTTTTTT.

This clonotype was counted at least ten times. The chain uses TRBV7-8 and TRBJ1-2, with unresolved D. The CDR3 length is 12 residues. Trimming removed 1 base at V and 4 bases at J, with 4 bases between. Germline CDR1 SGHVS, CDR2 FQNEAQ. The DNA of the CDR3 is TGTGCCAGCAGCTTAGAAACCTATGGCTACACCTTC. Protein sequence: CASSLETYGYTF. Full variable domain (outside the CDR3, taken from reference TRBV7-8 and TRBJ1-2): GAGVSQSPRYKVAKRGQDVALRCDPISGHVSLFWYQQALGQGPEFLTYFQNEAQLDKSGLPSDRFFAERPEGSVSTLKIQRTQQEDSAVYLCASSLETYGYTFGSGTRLTVV.

V gene TRBV11-2 combines with J gene TRBJ2-2, with 11 bases matching TRBD1. Germline loops: CDR1 SGHAT, CDR2 FQNNGV. This CDR3 has 17 amino acids. The junction had 4 bases not matched to a gene; V was cut back by 0 bases and J by 4 bases. The CDR3 nucleotides are TGTGCCAGCAGCTTAGACCCCGGGACAGGGGGCACCGGGGAGCTGTTTTTT. Its translation: CASSLDPGTGGTGELFF.

V usage is TRBV7-2 and J usage is TRBJ2-7; no clear D. V was cut by 1 base and J by 3 bases, with 13 bases left in between. The CDR3 has 15 amino acids. The V gene's germline CDR1 is SGHTA and CDR2 FQGNSA. Here the CDR3 reads CASSLEGLGGYEQYF. The CDR3 DNA is TGTGCCAGCAGCTTAGAAGGGCTAGGTGGCTACGAGCAGTACTTC.

Ten or more counts support this clonotype. The rearrangement links TRBV28 to TRBJ2-2, with no clear D. The V and J ends lost 8 bases and 0 bases respectively, with 7 bases between them. The CDR3 extends over 13 amino acids. Germline V gives CDR1 MDHEN, CDR2 SYDVKM. CDR3 sequence: CASDETNTGELFF. The CDR3 bases are TGTGCCAGCGATGAAACGAACACCGGGGAGCTGTTTTTT.

This chain links TRBV5-1 with TRBJ2-1; 9 nucleotides match TRBD2. The germline V gene has CDR1 SGHRS and CDR2 YFSETQ. The CDR3 runs to 15 residues. J lost 6 bases, V lost 4 bases, and 8 bases had no gene match. The CDR3 loop is CASSRRLAEPNEQFF. CDR3 nucleotide sequence: TGCGCCAGCAGCCGCCGACTAGCGGAGCCCAATGAGCAGTTCTTC.

This clonotype was counted only a few times. The gene calls are TRBV30 and TRBJ1-6, with D possibly TRBD1 on 5 matching bases. CDR1 and CDR2 from the germline V gene are GTSNPN and SVGIG (reference sequence). Trimming shortened V by 0 bases and J by 10 bases, and 10 bases separated the two germline ends. The CDR3 totals 13 residues. CDR3 sequence (DNA): TGTGCCTGGAGTGTACAGGCTGGGTCACCCCTCCACTTT. Residues: CAWSVQAGSPLHF.